The next 12 T cell receptor beta chains were all read from a single sample in a study of cytomegalovirus exposure and HLA in healthy donors. Vbeta (60) and Jbeta (13) primers were used in the PCR. Repertoires were generated with immunoSEQ multiplex PCR, while TCRdb's copy carries only in-frame clones and drops some. The sample holds fewer than 250,000 clones, 65% to 80% seen once. Input material: PBMCs. The receptors shown here come from a man aged 25 to 45 in good health and CMV-seropositive.

This clone was seen a single time. The chain is built from TRBV6-6 and TRBJ2-7; no clear D. The CDR3 totals 11 residues. Germline V lookup: CDR1 MNHNY, CDR2 SVGAGI (reference sequence). Trimming left V 3 bases short and J 3 bases short, with 3 bases between. CDR3 in DNA: TGTGCCAGCAGTTATTACTACGAGCAGTACTTC. It is translated as CASSYYYEQYF.

DNA for the CDR3: TGTGCCAGCGGGGGGGCAGCCTACAATGAGCAGTTCTTC. Translation: CASGGAAYNEQFF. V is TRBV7-2 and J is TRBJ2-1, with D perhaps matching TRBD2 (7 bases). Trimming pared 8 bases from V and 2 bases from J, leaving 10 bases between. The CDR3 loop spans 13 amino acids. Germline V gene sequence: CDR1 SGHTA, CDR2 FQGNSA.

This clone was counted a few times. The rearrangement uses TRBV7-9 and TRBJ1-6; unclear D gene. This CDR3 region has 13 residues. V lost 2 bases, J lost 11 bases, and 10 bases lay in between. Germline V gives CDR1 SEHNR, CDR2 FQNEAQ (reference sequence). The CDR3 here is CASSLRVEAPLHF. The CDR3 DNA reads TGTGCCAGCAGCTTAAGGGTGGAGGCACCCCTCCACTTT.

The V call is TRBV9, the J call TRBJ2-1; 13 nucleotides match TRBD2. This CDR3 has 17 residues. The V gene end was trimmed by 3 bases and the J gene end by 7 bases; junction bases not matched to a gene: 10. The germline V gene has CDR1 SGDLS and CDR2 YYNGEE. The CDR3 sequence is CASSASTSGRAGNEQFF. The CDR3 DNA reads TGTGCCAGCAGCGCGTCAACTAGCGGGAGGGCAGGGAATGAGCAGTTCTTC.

This chain uses TRBV27 with TRBJ2-2; unclear D gene. The germline CDR1 and CDR2 sequences are MNHEY and SMNVEV (reference sequence). The CDR3 runs 10 residues. V was shortened by 4 bases and J by 8 bases, with 2 bases between the two germline ends. DNA of the CDR3: TGTGCCAGCAGTTCAGGGGAGCTGTTTTTT. This encodes CASSSGELFF.

This chain uses TRBV19 with TRBJ2-7, with 9 bases that match TRBD2. Losses at the gene ends were 3 bases for V and 6 bases for J; bases not matched to a gene: 6. Germline CDR1 is LNHDA and CDR2 is SQIVND (reference sequence). The CDR3 has 14 amino acids. CDR3 region: CASSIVAGVSEQYF. The CDR3 bases are TGTGCCAGTAGTATTGTAGCGGGAGTCTCCGAGCAGTACTTC. The variable domain in full, with the rest retrieved from reference TRBV19 and TRBJ2-7, is DGGITQSPKYLFRKEGQNVTLSCEQNLNHDAMYWYRQDPGQGLRLIYYSQIVNDFQKGDIAEGYSVSREKKESFPLTVTSAQKNPTAFYLCASSIVAGVSEQYFGPGTRLTVT.

A few counts support this clone. The chain recombines TRBV7-2 with TRBJ1-6; tentative D call: TRBD1 (6 bases). The CDR3 runs to 17 residues. V lost 8 bases and J 4 bases, leaving 21 bases between the germline ends. Germline V gene sequence: CDR1 SGHTA, CDR2 FQGNSA. The DNA of the CDR3 is TGTGCCAGCCGAAACCGGGACACCCCCATTTATAATTCACCCCTCCACTTT. Protein: CASRNRDTPIYNSPLHF.

V usage is TRBV5-8 and J usage is TRBJ1-5, with TRBD1 identical over 8 bases. J was trimmed by 3 bases and V by 2 bases; bases with no gene match: 4. The V gene's germline CDR1 is SGHTS and CDR2 YDEGEE. This CDR3 spans 15 amino acids. The CDR3 loop reads CASSLGTGDNQPQHF. For the CDR3, the DNA is TGTGCCAGCAGCTTAGGGACAGGCGACAATCAGCCCCAGCATTTT.

The chain recombines TRBV6-4 with TRBJ2-3, with a tentative D call TRBD2 (6 bases). Trimming left V 1 base short and J 8 bases short, with 10 bases between. The CDR3 extends over 13 amino acids. Germline values: CDR1 MRHNA, CDR2 SNTAGT. The CDR3 sequence: CASSDWEEGTQYF. Written as DNA, the CDR3 is TGTGCCAGCAGTGACTGGGAGGAAGGTACGCAGTATTTT.

The rearrangement joins TRBV9 to TRBJ2-3; 8 bases are a match to TRBD2. This CDR3 has 14 residues. Germline loops: CDR1 SGDLS, CDR2 YYNGEE. V shed 2 bases, J shed 9 bases, and the junction held 8 bases outside the gene matches. This chain's CDR3 is CASSVSPAGGTQYF. DNA for the CDR3: TGTGCCAGCAGCGTTAGTCCGGCGGGAGGAACGCAGTATTTT.

The V gene is TRBV6-1, the J gene TRBJ1-4; the D gene is possibly TRBD1 (5 bases). The CDR3 runs to 14 residues. Germline-derived CDR1 and CDR2 are MNHNS and SASEGT. V shed 6 bases and J shed 4 bases, with 12 bases lying between them. The CDR3 region is CASRIDSFNEKLFF. In DNA, the CDR3 is TGTGCCAGCAGGATCGACAGCTTTAATGAAAAACTGTTTTTT.

The CDR3 DNA reads TGCGCCAGCAGCCAAGATACAACGGTGGAGGCCTACGAGCAGTACTTC. This translates into CASSQDTTVEAYEQYF. The rearrangement uses TRBV4-3 and TRBJ2-7, with a tentative D call TRBD2 (5 bases). V dropped 0 bases and J dropped 2 bases, with 14 bases sitting between them. The CDR3 runs to 16 residues. CDR1 and CDR2 (germline): LGHNA, YSLEER.